The entry that follows covers one T cell receptor beta chain sequence. Its antigen is not known. These data originate in a study of T cells after posttransplantation cyclophosphamide. Study outcomes and limitations: Tissue-infiltrating T cells from skin or gut overlapped little with blood T cells. Recipient CMV seropositivity and CMV reactivation strongly tracked TRB clonality.

Only in-frame clones appear in the TCRdb table, and some are missing; sequencing was by immunoSEQ multiplex PCR. This sample has approximately 17,000 clones, with about 90% found just once. Busulfan-fludarabine conditioning, marrow transplant, and cyclophosphamide on days +3 and +4 were administered. V shed 5 bases and J 4 bases; nucleotides not matched to a gene: 4. The CDR3 spans 13 residues. Germline V CDR1 and CDR2: KGHSH, LQKENI. This chain connects TRBV18 to TRBJ2-7; TRBD2 matches 8 bases. This sample comprised CD4+ T cells sorted from blood, obtained after allogeneic stem cell transplant with posttransplant cyclophosphamide. The TCR was taken from a male patient between 55 and 70 years old who received an allogeneic stem cell transplant from a related donor and was CMV-positive. Some of the T cells might come from the graft donor. CDR3 loop: CASSSVAGYEQYF. In DNA, the CDR3 is TGTGCCAGCTCATCTGTAGCGGGGTACGAGCAGTACTTC. Drawing the rest from reference TRBV18 and TRBJ2-7, the complete variable domain is NAGVMQNPRHLVRRRGQEARLRCSPMKGHSHVYWYRQLPEEGLKFMVYLQKENIIDESGMPKERFSAEFPKEGPSILRIQQVVRGDSAAYFCASSSVAGYEQYFGPGTRLTVT.